This T cell receptor beta chain was sequenced during a study of radiation and T cells in renal cell carcinoma. This sample's time point: blood 4 weeks post-SBRT, at nephrectomy. Treatment noted: 15 Gy SBRT to primary tumor, nephrectomy 4 weeks later. Nephrectomy followed 15 Gy stereotactic body radiation by 4 weeks. After SBRT, blood was collected at 2 and 4 weeks, plus baseline. The table came from immunoSEQ multiplex PCR; TCRdb's copy has only in-frame clones and leaves some out. The data show some 64,000 clones, about 83% seen once. The germline CDR1 and CDR2 sequences are SGDLS and YYNGEE. V dropped 2 bases and J dropped 2; count of bases not matched to a gene: 4. The CDR3 sequence is 14 residues long. This clone was counted only a few times.

Sequenced here: blood, sampled from a patient whose treatment included radiotherapy and nephrectomy. The rearrangement uses TRBV9 and TRBJ2-7; 7 positions agree with TRBD1. This TCR derives from a man in his fifties or sixties with renal cell carcinoma. The CDR3 DNA reads TGTGCCAGCAGCGTTTCAGACAGGGCCTACGAGCAGTACTTC. This encodes CASSVSDRAYEQYF.